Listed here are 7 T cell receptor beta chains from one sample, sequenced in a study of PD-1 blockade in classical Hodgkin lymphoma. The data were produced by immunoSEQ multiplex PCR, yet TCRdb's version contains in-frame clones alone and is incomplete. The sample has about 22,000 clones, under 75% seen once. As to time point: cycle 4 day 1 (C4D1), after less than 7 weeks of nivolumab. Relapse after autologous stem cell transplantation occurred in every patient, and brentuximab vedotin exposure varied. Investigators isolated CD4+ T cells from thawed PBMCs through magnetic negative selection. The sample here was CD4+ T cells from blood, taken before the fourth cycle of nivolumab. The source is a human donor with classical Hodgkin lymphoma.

CDR3 loop: CASRSTGTNYGYTF. The CDR3 region has the DNA TGTGCCAGCAGAAGCACAGGGACTAACTATGGCTACACCTTC. V gene TRBV2 combines with J gene TRBJ1-2, with D perhaps matching TRBD1 (6 bases). The CDR3 has 14 residues. Germline CDR1 and CDR2: SNHLY and FYNNEI. Trimming pared 6 bases from V and 0 bases from J, leaving 11 bases between.

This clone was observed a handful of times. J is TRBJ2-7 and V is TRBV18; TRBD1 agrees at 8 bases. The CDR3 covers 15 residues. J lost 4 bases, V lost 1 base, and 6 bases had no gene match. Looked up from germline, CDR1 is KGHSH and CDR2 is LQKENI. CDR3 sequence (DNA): TGTGCCAGCTCACCACGGACAGGGAGCCGGTACGAGCAGTACTTC. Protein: CASSPRTGSRYEQYF.

CDR3 coding DNA: TGTGCCAGCAGCAAAGGACAGGGACTGAACACTGAAGCTTTCTTT. Translation: CASSKGQGLNTEAFF. The V gene is TRBV14, the J gene TRBJ1-1; 8 positions match TRBD1. The CDR3 sequence is 15 residues long. Per germline, CDR1 SGHDN and CDR2 FVKESK. J was trimmed by 0 bases and V by 5 bases; bases with no gene match: 5. Drawing the rest from reference TRBV14 and TRBJ1-1, the complete variable domain is EAGVTQFPSHSVIEKGQTVTLRCDPISGHDNLYWYRRVMGKEIKFLLHFVKESKQDESGMPNNRFLAERTGGTYSTLKVQPAELEDSGVYFCASSKGQGLNTEAFFGQGTRLTVV.

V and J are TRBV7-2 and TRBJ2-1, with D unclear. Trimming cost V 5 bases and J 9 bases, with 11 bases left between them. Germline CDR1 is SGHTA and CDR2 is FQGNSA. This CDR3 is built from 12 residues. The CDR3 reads CASSQQLAEQFF. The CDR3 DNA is TGTGCCAGCAGCCAGCAGTTGGCTGAGCAGTTCTTC.

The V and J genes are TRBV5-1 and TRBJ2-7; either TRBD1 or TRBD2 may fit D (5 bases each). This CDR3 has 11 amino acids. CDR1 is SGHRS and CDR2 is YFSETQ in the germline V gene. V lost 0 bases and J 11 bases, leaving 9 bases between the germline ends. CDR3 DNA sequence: TGCGCCAGCAGCTTGGAAGGGACGGAGTACTTC. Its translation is CASSLEGTEYF. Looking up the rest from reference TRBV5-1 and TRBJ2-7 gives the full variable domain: KAGVTQTPRYLIKTRGQQVTLSCSPISGHRSVSWYQQTPGQGLQFLFEYFSETQRNKGNFPGRFSGRQFSNSRSEMNVSTLELGDSALYLCASSLEGTEYFGPGTRLTVT.

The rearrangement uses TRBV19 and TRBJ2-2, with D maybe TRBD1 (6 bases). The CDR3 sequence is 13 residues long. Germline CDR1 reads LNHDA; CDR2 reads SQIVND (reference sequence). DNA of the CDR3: TGTGCGGGGGCATATCTTAACACCGGGGAGCTGTTTTTT. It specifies CAGAYLNTGELFF.

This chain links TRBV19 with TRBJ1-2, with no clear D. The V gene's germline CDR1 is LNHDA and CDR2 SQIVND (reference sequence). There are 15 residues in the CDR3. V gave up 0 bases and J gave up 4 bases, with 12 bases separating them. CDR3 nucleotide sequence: TGTGCCAGTAGTATAGATGGGAGAGAGGGCTATGGCTACACCTTC. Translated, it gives CASSIDGREGYGYTF.